Each of the 15 T cell receptor beta chains below was sequenced from the same sample in a study of blood T cell repertoires in COVID-19. Sequenced by immunoSEQ multiplex PCR; TCRdb stores in-frame clones only, minus some. The table shows approximately 270,000 clones, with around 85% occurring only once. Sequencing was done on a sample of PBMCs or T cells enriched from blood (not recorded which). These receptors all stem from a woman in her forties or fifties who had recovered from COVID-19.

The CDR3 reads CASSPSVRSLNTEAFF. DNA of the CDR3: TGTGCCAGCAGCCCATCCGTGAGGTCCCTTAACACTGAAGCTTTCTTT. The V and J genes are TRBV7-9 and TRBJ1-1; D not certain. Germline V lookup: CDR1 SEHNR, CDR2 FQNEAQ (reference sequence). The CDR3 loop spans 16 amino acids. Trimming stripped 5 bases from V and 2 bases from J, with 18 bases between. The full variable domain, completed using reference TRBV7-9 and TRBJ1-1, is DTGVSQNPRHKITKRGQNVTFRCDPISEHNRLYWYRQTLGQGPEFLTYFQNEAQLEKSRLLSDRFSAERPKGSFSTLEIQRTEQGDSAMYLCASSPSVRSLNTEAFFGQGTRLTVV.

The chain joins TRBV14 to TRBJ2-7, with a weak D call TRBD1 (5 bases). Germline V gene data show CDR1 as SGHDN and CDR2 as FVKESK. The CDR3 consists of 16 residues. Trimming stripped 0 bases from V and 3 bases from J, with 15 bases between. CDR3 DNA sequence: TGTGCCAGCAGCCAAGAATGGCAGGGCCCTAACTACGAGCAGTACTTC. Translating gives CASSQEWQGPNYEQYF.

The chain carries TRBV11-2 and TRBJ2-1, with D uncertain. The CDR3 length is 13 residues. Germline values: CDR1 SGHAT, CDR2 FQNNGV. Trimming took 0 bases from V and 8 from J, leaving 8 bases between them. This chain's CDR3 is CASSLELADEQFF. CDR3 in DNA: TGTGCCAGCAGCTTAGAGTTGGCGGATGAGCAGTTCTTC.

This chain links TRBV5-6 with TRBJ2-5; 8 nucleotides match TRBD2. The J segment lost 4 bases and the V segment lost 4 bases, leaving 12 bases of the junction unmatched. The CDR3 sequence is 16 residues long. Germline assignment: CDR1 SGHDT and CDR2 YYEEEE. This CDR3 is CASSQPSSGQGETQYF. DNA for the CDR3: TGTGCCAGCAGCCAGCCGTCTAGCGGGCAAGGAGAGACCCAGTACTTC. The full variable domain, its missing parts supplied by reference TRBV5-6 and TRBJ2-5, is DAGVTQSPTHLIKTRGQQVTLRCSPKSGHDTVSWYQQALGQGPQFIFQYYEEEERQRGNFPDRFSGHQFPNYSSELNVNALLLGDSALYLCASSQPSSGQGETQYFGPGTRLLVL.

The chain has TRBV5-1 and TRBJ2-7; TRBD1 matches at 8 bases. Germline V CDR1 and CDR2: SGHRS, YFSETQ. V dropped 4 bases and J dropped 3; count of bases not matched to a gene: 9. The CDR3 is 15 residues long. The CDR3 DNA is TGCGCCAGCAGCCCCGGGACAGGTCCGGGCTACGAGCAGTACTTC. This gives the protein CASSPGTGPGYEQYF.

Only one count was recorded for this clone. The chain uses TRBV4-1 and TRBJ2-5; tentatively, D is TRBD1 (6 bases). With 3 bases removed from V and 5 bases from J, the gap between germline ends came to 10 bases. The germline gives CDR1 MGHRA, CDR2 YSYEKL. The CDR3 consists of 13 residues. The CDR3 loop reads CASSHLGAETQYF. The DNA for the CDR3 is TGCGCCAGCAGCCATCTGGGGGCGGAGACCCAGTACTTC.

Here the CDR3 reads CASSLWDRGVTGELFF. The CDR3 DNA reads as TGTGCCAGCAGCCTCTGGGACAGGGGCGTCACCGGGGAGCTGTTTTTT. The chain couples TRBV14 to TRBJ2-2; 10 positions agree with TRBD1. CDR1 and CDR2 from the germline V gene are SGHDN and FVKESK. J gave up 4 bases and V 4 bases, and 6 bases lay outside the gene matches. The CDR3 extends over 16 amino acids.

This clone was seen only once. The rearrangement joins TRBV28 to TRBJ2-7; 7 bases fit TRBD1. CDR1 is MDHEN and CDR2 is SYDVKM in the germline V gene. The CDR3 runs 15 residues. V shed 3 bases and J 2 bases; nucleotides not matched to a gene: 7. The CDR3 region is CASSFYRQGPYEQYF. CDR3 DNA sequence: TGTGCCAGCAGTTTTTACCGACAGGGCCCCTACGAGCAGTACTTC.

The chain links TRBV2 to TRBJ2-1; 10 nucleotides agree with TRBD2. With 3 bases clipped from V and 8 bases from J, the junction kept 10 bases outside the gene matches. Germline loops: CDR1 SNHLY, CDR2 FYNNEI. This CDR3 spans 16 amino acids. The DNA for the CDR3 is TGTGCCAGCAGTGATGCTAGCGGGGGCTACACGGATGAGCAGTTCTTC. Translating it yields CASSDASGGYTDEQFF.

The rearrangement links TRBV11-2 to TRBJ2-7, with D maybe TRBD1 (5 bases). V gave up 3 bases and J gave up 0 bases, with 12 bases separating them. CDR1 is SGHAT and CDR2 is FQNNGV in the germline V gene. This CDR3 comprises 15 residues. CDR3 nucleotides: TGTGCCAGCAGCTTCGTCCTGACAGACTCCTACGAGCAGTACTTC. It is translated as CASSFVLTDSYEQYF.

This clone appeared a single time. The V and J genes are TRBV18 and TRBJ1-3; 11 nucleotides match TRBD1. Trimming at V came to 2 bases and at J to 4 bases, leaving 4 bases not matched to a gene. The CDR3 spans 16 residues. Germline lookup yields CDR1 KGHSH and CDR2 LQKENI. This CDR3 reads CASSPGQGARGNTIYF. The CDR3 bases are TGTGCCAGCTCACCAGGACAGGGGGCGCGAGGAAACACCATATATTTT.

The genes are TRBV10-3 and TRBJ2-7; no definite D call. There are 14 residues in the CDR3. From germline, CDR1 is ENHRY and CDR2 SYGVKD. Trimming left V 9 bases short and J 0 bases short, with 15 bases between. The CDR3, as DNA: TGTGCCATTCGAGCCTCTTCAAGCTCCTACGAGCAGTACTTC. Its translation: CAIRASSSSYEQYF.

J is TRBJ2-7 and V is TRBV5-1; no clear D gene. The CDR3 loop spans 16 amino acids. The V gene lost 4 bases and the J gene lost 6 bases, with 23 bases spanning the gap. Germline values: CDR1 SGHRS, CDR2 YFSETQ. CDR3 amino acids: CASSVYPQAKGSEQYF. The CDR3 DNA sequence: TGCGCCAGCAGCGTTTACCCGCAAGCGAAAGGATCCGAGCAGTACTTC.

The chain combines TRBV7-2 with TRBJ2-1; possible D gene TRBD2, 5 bases. Germline V gene data show CDR1 as SGHTA and CDR2 as FQGNSA. The CDR3 length is 14 residues. V lost 4 bases, J lost 13 bases, and 20 bases lay in between. The DNA for the CDR3 is TGTGCCAGCAGCTCCGCGGGCCTTTCACGACAACAGTTCTTC. Translating it yields CASSSAGLSRQQFF.

The chain joins TRBV5-1 to TRBJ2-1; D is unclear. From germline, CDR1 is SGHRS and CDR2 YFSETQ. V dropped 4 bases and J dropped 0 bases, with 11 bases sitting between them. The length of the CDR3 is 15 residues. In DNA form, the CDR3 reads TGCGCCAGCAGCGTTGGTGTCAGCTCCTACAATGAGCAGTTCTTC. It yields the protein CASSVGVSSYNEQFF.